This entry lists 3 T cell receptor beta chains sequenced from one sample in a study of cytomegalovirus exposure and HLA in healthy donors. Use of 60 Vbeta and 13 Jbeta primers characterized the PCR. Sequenced by immunoSEQ multiplex PCR; TCRdb stores in-frame clones only, minus some. The repertoire holds under 60,000 clones, with approximately 84% as singletons. The specimen sequenced was PBMCs. The receptors here all came from a man over 45 in good health and CMV-seronegative.

On this clone: It is unclear where the CDR3 begins or ends on the DNA, so no DNA is shown, and the CDR3 is as TCRdb lists it. The V call is TRBV28, the J call TRBJ2-7; the table's D gene call, TRBD1, was not cross checked with the DNA. CDR1 MDHEN and CDR2 SYDVKM come from the germline V gene. The CDR3 region is 14 residues in length, termini included. CDR3 protein: CASFGQGTPYEQCF.

V gene TRBV15 combines with J gene TRBJ2-7; D unclear. Trimming left V 0 bases short and J 3 bases short, with 12 bases between. Germline values: CDR1 LNHNV, CDR2 YYDKDF (reference sequence). This CDR3 spans 15 amino acids. The CDR3, as DNA: TGTGCCACCAGCAGAGAGGCCAACAGCAACTACGAGCAGTACTTC. Translated: CATSREANSNYEQYF.

This chain joins TRBV5-1 and TRBJ1-1; 9 bases are a match to TRBD1. The V segment lost 3 bases and the J segment 6 bases; nucleotides outside the gene matches: 9. CDR3 length: 15 residues. The germline gives CDR1 SGHRS, CDR2 YFSETQ. DNA of the CDR3: TGCGCCAGCAGCTACGACAGGGGGACAGACGCTGAAGCTTTCTTT. Its protein product is CASSYDRGTDAEAFF.